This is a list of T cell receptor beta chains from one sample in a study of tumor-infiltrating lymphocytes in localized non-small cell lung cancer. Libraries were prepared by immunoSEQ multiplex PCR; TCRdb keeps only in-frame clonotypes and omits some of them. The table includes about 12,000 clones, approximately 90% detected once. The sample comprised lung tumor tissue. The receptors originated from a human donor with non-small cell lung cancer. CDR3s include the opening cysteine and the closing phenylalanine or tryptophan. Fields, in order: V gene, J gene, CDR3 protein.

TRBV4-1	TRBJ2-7	CASSLLTGFSSYEQYF
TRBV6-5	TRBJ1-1	CASSSGQLNTEAFF
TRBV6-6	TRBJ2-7	CASSYRSSGYEQYF
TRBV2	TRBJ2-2	CASSESAGELFF
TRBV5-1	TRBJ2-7	CASSPALAGPSYEQYF
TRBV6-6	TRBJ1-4	CAPRQETNEKLFF
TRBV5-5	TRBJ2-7	CASSPPTWTYEQYF
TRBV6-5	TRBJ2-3	CASLVMYTQYF
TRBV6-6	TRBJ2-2	CASSYGETAYTGELFF
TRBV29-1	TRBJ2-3	CSVDTGREGIKTQYF
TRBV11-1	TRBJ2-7	CASSLSWEQRYEQYF
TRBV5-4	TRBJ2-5	CASSWGAGGSQETQYF
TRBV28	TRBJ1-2	CASSKDKGLSYTF
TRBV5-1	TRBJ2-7	CASSEGTSWEQYF
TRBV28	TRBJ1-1	CAVQGTTNTEAFF
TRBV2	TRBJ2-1	CASSESVALAVYNEQFF
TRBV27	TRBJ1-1	CASSLSAVGNTEAFF
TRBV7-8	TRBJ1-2	CASSYDRGAGYTF
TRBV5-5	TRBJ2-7	CASSLVGPIRSYEQYF
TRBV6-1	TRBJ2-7	CASRGSNYEQYF
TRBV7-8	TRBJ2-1	CASSLEVSSGNEQFF
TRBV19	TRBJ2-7	CATSPGQNYEQYF
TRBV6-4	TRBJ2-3	CASSGTGSSTDTQYF
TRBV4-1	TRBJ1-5	CASSQDRGQPQHF
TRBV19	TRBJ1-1	CASAPRSGNTEAFF
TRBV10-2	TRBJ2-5	CASSESGETQYF
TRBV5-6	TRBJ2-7	CASSYGQSYEQYF
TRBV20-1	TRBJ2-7	CSASKYGEQYF
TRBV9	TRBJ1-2	CASSPEPGGMGGYTF
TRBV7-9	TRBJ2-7	CASSWTGDYEQYF